Each of the 12 T cell receptor beta chains below was sequenced from the same sample in a study of T cells in Graves' hyperthyroidism and ophthalmopathy. Amplified regions were TCR beta CDR3 sequences from RNA transcripts. The HTBI set primed first-round TCR CDR3 RT-PCR. MiXCR, applied by TCRdb to the multiplex PCR reads, yields one record per CDR3 protein. The sample yields roughly 250,000 distinct CDR3 sequences, roughly 14% seen once. The sequencing input was blood. These TCRs come from a middle-aged woman with Graves' hyperthyroidism that later progressed to Graves' ophthalmopathy.

This clonotype appeared many times. The V and J genes are TRBV2 and TRBJ2-1, with a tentative D call TRBD2 (6 bases). V was trimmed by 6 bases and J by 6 bases, leaving 9 bases between them. CDR1 and CDR2 from the germline V gene are SNHLY and FYNNEI. CDR3 length equals 12 residues. DNA for the CDR3: TGTGCCAGCAGCGGGGACTCCAATGAGCAGTTCTTC. As protein: CASSGDSNEQFF.

This clonotype was found many times. The chain has TRBV3-1 and TRBJ2-3; weak D call: TRBD2 (6 bases). This CDR3 has 14 residues. Germline V gives CDR1 LGHDT, CDR2 YNNKEL (reference sequence). Trimming shortened V by 8 bases and J by 6 bases, and 18 bases separated the two germline ends. The CDR3 is CASREEGLWDTQYF. As DNA, the CDR3 is TGTGCCAGCCGCGAGGAGGGGTTATGGGATACGCAGTATTTT.

This clonotype was seen ten or more times. The chain has TRBV5-6 and TRBJ2-7, with a tentative D call TRBD2 (5 bases). The V and J ends lost 0 bases and 5 bases respectively, with 12 bases between them. CDR1 and CDR2 from the germline V gene are SGHDT and YYEEEE. The CDR3 has 14 residues. DNA of the CDR3: TGTGCCAGCAGCTTGGTAGCAGAGGAGGACGAGCAGTACTTC. It yields the protein CASSLVAEEDEQYF.

This clonotype was recorded at least ten times. This chain joins TRBV28 and TRBJ2-3; TRBD2 agrees at 7 bases. V gave up 8 bases and J gave up 3 bases; unmatched junction bases: 17. The CDR3 covers 17 residues. Germline lookup yields CDR1 MDHEN and CDR2 SYDVKM. The CDR3: CASGVRGRATSTDTQYF. In DNA, the CDR3 is TGTGCCAGCGGGGTTCGGGGGAGGGCTACGTCTACAGATACGCAGTATTTT.

This clonotype was seen at least ten times. V usage is TRBV6-1 and J usage is TRBJ1-6; TRBD1 might be the D (6 bases). V lost 6 bases to trimming and J lost 8 bases, with 8 bases between them. This CDR3 has 12 amino acids. Germline CDR1 MNHNS, CDR2 SASEGT. Here the CDR3 DNA reads TGTGCCAGCAGGCAGGGGTATTCACCCCTCCACTTT. Its translation: CASRQGYSPLHF.

As concerns this clonotype: The germline gene is not matched at one end of the junction; a read error may be the cause. V usage is TRBV6-5 and J usage is TRBJ2-2; the match to TRBD2 covers 10 bases. CDR3 length: 18 residues. CDR1 is MNHEY and CDR2 is SVGAGI in the germline V gene. The CDR3, as DNA: TGTGCCAGCAGTTACAAGGCTAGCGGGAGCTGGGGCACCGGAGAGCTGTTTTTT. Encoded protein: CASSYKASGSWGTGELFF.

This clonotype was found a few times. Possible read error: a much larger clone is one base away. The V and J genes are TRBV28 and TRBJ2-3; unclear D gene. The germline CDR1 and CDR2 sequences are MDHEN and SYDVKM. The V end lost 2 bases, the J end lost 4 bases, and 22 bases lay between the germline ends. The CDR3 loop spans 18 amino acids. The CDR3 protein is CASSLGWALPPSADTQYF. The CDR3 region has the DNA TGTGCCAGCAGTTTAGGTTGGGCTCTACCGCCAAGCGCAGATACGCAGTATTTT.

This clonotype was counted many times. The chain employs TRBV29-1 and TRBJ1-1; D not certain. The CDR3 spans 14 residues. Germline-derived CDR1 and CDR2 are SQVTM and ANQGSEA. V dropped 0 bases and J dropped 1 base, with 9 bases sitting between them. CDR3 residues: CSVEDPYQNTEAFF. The CDR3 DNA reads as TGCAGCGTTGAAGATCCCTACCAGAACACTGAAGCTTTCTTT.

This clonotype was observed at least ten times. The chain couples TRBV6-1 to TRBJ1-1; D is possibly TRBD1 (5 bases). The germline CDR1 and CDR2 sequences are MNHNS and SASEGT. CDR3 length: 14 residues. V shed 7 bases and J shed 2 bases, with 14 bases lying between them. The CDR3 nucleotides read TGTGCCAGCACGACAGAGCCAGTTAACACTGAAGCTTTCTTT. It translates to CASTTEPVNTEAFF.

The chain combines TRBV18 with TRBJ1-6; D gene unclear. The germline CDR1 and CDR2 sequences are KGHSH and LQKENI. The CDR3 has 13 residues. The V end lost 9 bases, the J end lost 7 bases, and 13 bases lay between the germline ends. The CDR3 loop is CASSLGRNSPLHF. Written as DNA, the CDR3 is TGTGCCAGTTCCCTAGGCCGGAATTCACCCCTCCACTTT.

This clonotype was observed at least ten times. The rearrangement uses TRBV6-1 and TRBJ2-5; D unresolved. This CDR3 has 12 residues. V lost 4 bases and J 5 bases, leaving 8 bases between the germline ends. The germline CDR1 and CDR2 sequences are MNHNS and SASEGT. DNA for the CDR3: TGTGCCAGCAGTGCTGGGTGGGAGACCCAGTACTTC. This encodes CASSAGWETQYF.

This clonotype was observed at least ten times. This rearrangement joins TRBV19 to TRBJ1-2; no clear D gene. CDR1 LNHDA and CDR2 SQIVND come from the germline V gene (reference sequence). V lost 4 bases and J 3 bases, leaving 9 bases between the germline ends. The CDR3 runs 13 residues. CDR3 DNA: TGTGCCAGTAGTAATCCCTTTCACTATGGCTACACCTTC. Its translation: CASSNPFHYGYTF.